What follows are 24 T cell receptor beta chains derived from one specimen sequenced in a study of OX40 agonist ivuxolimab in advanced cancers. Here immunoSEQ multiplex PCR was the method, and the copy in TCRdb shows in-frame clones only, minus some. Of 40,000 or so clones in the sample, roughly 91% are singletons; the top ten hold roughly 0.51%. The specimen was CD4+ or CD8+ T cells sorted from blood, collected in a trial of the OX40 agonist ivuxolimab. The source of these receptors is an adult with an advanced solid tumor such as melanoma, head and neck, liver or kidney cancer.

The CDR3 DNA reads TGTGCCAGCAGCTTGGGGCAGGCGGGCTATGGCTACACCTTC. Translation: CASSLGQAGYGYTF. The chain recombines TRBV5-4 with TRBJ1-2; D gene uncertain. CDR1 is SGHNT and CDR2 is YYREEE in the germline V gene (reference sequence). The CDR3 is 14 residues long. V lost 0 bases and J lost 4, with 10 bases in between.

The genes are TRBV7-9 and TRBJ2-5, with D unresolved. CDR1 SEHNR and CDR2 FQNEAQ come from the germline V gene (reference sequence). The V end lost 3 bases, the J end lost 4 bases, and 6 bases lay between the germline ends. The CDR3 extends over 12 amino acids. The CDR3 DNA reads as TGTGCCAGCAGCTTTAGCCTAGAGACCCAGTACTTC. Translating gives CASSFSLETQYF.

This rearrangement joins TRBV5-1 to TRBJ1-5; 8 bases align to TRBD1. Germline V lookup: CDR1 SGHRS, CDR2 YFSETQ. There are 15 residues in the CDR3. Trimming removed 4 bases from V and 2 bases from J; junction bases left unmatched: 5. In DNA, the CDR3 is TGCGCCAGCAGCCCCTCAGGGGGCCGCAATCAGCCCCAGCATTTT. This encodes CASSPSGGRNQPQHF.

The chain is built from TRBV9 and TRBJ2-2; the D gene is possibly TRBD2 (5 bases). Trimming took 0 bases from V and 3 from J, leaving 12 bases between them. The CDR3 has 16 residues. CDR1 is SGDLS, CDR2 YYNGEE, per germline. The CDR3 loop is CASSVDMGSYTGELFF. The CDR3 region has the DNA TGTGCCAGCAGCGTAGATATGGGGAGTTACACCGGGGAGCTGTTTTTT.

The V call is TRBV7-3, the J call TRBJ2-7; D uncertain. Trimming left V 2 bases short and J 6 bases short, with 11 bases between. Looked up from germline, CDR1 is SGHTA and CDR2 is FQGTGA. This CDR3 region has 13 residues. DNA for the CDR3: TGTGCCAGCAGCTTACCCCCCGGTGGCGAGCAGTACTTC. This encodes CASSLPPGGEQYF.

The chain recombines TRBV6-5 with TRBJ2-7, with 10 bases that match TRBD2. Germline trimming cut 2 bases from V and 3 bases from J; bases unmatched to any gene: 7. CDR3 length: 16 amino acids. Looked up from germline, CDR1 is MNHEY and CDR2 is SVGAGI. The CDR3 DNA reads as TGTGCCAGCAGTTACGTTGCGGCTAGCGGGGGCTACGAGCAGTACTTC. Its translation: CASSYVAASGGYEQYF.

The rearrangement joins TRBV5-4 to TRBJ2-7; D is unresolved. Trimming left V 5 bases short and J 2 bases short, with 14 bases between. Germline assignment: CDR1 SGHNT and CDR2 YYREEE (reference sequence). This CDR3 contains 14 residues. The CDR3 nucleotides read TGTGCCAGCAGTTCGGCTAATTCGCCCTACGAGCAGTACTTC. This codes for CASSSANSPYEQYF.

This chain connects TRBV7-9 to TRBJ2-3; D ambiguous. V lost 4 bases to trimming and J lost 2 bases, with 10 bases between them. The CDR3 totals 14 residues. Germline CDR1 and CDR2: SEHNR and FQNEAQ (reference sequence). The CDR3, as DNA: TGTGCCAGCAGCTCCCTAGGAACCACAGATACGCAGTATTTT. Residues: CASSSLGTTDTQYF.

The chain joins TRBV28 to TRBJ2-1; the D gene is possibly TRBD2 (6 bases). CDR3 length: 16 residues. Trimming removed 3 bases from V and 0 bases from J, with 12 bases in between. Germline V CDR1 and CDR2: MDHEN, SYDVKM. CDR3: CASSFWGESSYNEQFF. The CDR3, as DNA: TGTGCCAGCAGTTTTTGGGGGGAGAGCTCCTACAATGAGCAGTTCTTC.

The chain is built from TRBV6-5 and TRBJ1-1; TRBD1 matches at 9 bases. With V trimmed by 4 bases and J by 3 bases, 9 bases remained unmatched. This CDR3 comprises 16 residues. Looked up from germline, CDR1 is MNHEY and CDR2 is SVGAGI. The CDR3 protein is CASSSFPRQGDTEAFF. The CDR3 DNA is TGTGCCAGCAGTTCTTTTCCGAGACAGGGGGACACTGAAGCTTTCTTT.

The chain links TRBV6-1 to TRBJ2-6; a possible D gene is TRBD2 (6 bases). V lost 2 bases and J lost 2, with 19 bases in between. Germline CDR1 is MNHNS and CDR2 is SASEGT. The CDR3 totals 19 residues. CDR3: CASSERGVALYAGANVLTF. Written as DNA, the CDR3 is TGTGCCAGCAGTGAACGCGGGGTAGCCCTTTACGCTGGGGCCAACGTCCTGACTTTC.

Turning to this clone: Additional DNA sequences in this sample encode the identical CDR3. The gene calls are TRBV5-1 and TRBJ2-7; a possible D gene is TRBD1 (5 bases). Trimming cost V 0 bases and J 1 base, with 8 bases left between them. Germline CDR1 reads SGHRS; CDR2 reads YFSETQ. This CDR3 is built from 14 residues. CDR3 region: CASSLGQGSYEQYF. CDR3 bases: TGCGCCAGCAGCTTGGGGCAGGGTTCCTACGAGCAGTACTTC.

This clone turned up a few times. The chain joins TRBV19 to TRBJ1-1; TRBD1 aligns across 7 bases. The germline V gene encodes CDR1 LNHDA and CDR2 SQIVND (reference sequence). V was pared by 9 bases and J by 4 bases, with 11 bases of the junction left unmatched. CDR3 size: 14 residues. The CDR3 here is CASRTGPGITEAFF. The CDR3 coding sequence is TGTGCCAGCCGGACAGGCCCGGGTATCACTGAAGCTTTCTTT.

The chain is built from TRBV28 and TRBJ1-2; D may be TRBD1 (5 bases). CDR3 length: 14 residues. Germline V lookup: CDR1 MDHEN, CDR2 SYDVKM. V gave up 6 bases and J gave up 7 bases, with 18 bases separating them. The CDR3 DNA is TGTGCCAGCAGGATTTCAACAGGTGACCGTGGCTACACCTTC. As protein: CASRISTGDRGYTF.

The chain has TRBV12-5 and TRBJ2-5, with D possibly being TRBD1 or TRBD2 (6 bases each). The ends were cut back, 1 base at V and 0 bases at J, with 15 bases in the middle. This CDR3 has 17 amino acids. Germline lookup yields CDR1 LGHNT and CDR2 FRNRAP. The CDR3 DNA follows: TGTGCTAGTGGTTTGGGACTAGTGGGGGCTTACCAAGAGACCCAGTACTTC. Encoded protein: CASGLGLVGAYQETQYF. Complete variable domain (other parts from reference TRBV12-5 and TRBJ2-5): DARVTQTPRHKVTEMGQEVTMRCQPILGHNTVFWYRQTMMQGLELLAYFRNRAPLDDSGMPKDRFSAEMPDATLATLKIQPSEPRDSAVYFCASGLGLVGAYQETQYFGPGTRLLVL.

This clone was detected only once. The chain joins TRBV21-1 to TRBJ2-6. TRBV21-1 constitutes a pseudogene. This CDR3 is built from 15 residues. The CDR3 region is CTPRGPSSGANVLTF. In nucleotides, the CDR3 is TGTACCCCGAGGGGACCCAGCTCTGGGGCCAACGTCCTGACTTTC.

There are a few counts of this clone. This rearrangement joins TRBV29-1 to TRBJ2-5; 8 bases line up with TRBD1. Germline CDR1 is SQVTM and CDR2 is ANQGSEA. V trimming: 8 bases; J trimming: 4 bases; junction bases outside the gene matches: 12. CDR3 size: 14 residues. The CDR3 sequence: CSLIPGQVRETQYF. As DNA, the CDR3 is TGCAGCCTAATTCCGGGACAGGTCCGAGAGACCCAGTACTTC.

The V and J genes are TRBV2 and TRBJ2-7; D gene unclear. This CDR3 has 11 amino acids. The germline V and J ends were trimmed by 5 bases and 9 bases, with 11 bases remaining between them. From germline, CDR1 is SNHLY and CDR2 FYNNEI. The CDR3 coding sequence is TGTGCCAGCAGTAGTGGGGTCGGGCAGTACTTC. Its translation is CASSSGVGQYF.

This chain's CDR3 is CASSQVGGTGRGDAFF. CDR3 nucleotides: TGCGCCAGCAGCCAAGTAGGCGGGACAGGGCGAGGCGACGCTTTCTTT. V usage is TRBV4-1 and J usage is TRBJ1-1, with 9 bases that match TRBD1. V lost 1 base to trimming and J lost 11 bases; unmatched junction nucleotides: 14. This CDR3 has 16 amino acids. Germline values: CDR1 MGHRA, CDR2 YSYEKL.

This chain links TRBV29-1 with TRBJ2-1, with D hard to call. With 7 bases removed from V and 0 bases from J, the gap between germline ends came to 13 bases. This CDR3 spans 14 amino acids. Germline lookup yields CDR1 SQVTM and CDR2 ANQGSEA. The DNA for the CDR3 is TGCAGCGCCGACCTACAGAGCTCCTACAATGAGCAGTTCTTC. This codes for CSADLQSSYNEQFF.

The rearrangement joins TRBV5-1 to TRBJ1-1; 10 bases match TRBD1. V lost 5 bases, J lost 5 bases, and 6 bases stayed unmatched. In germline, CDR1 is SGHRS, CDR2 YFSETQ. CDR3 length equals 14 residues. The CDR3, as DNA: TGCGCCAGCAGTTGGGACAGGGGAGGGACTGAAGCTTTCTTT. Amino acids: CASSWDRGGTEAFF. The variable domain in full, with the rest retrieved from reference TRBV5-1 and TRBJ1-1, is KAGVTQTPRYLIKTRGQQVTLSCSPISGHRSVSWYQQTPGQGLQFLFEYFSETQRNKGNFPGRFSGRQFSNSRSEMNVSTLELGDSALYLCASSWDRGGTEAFFGQGTRLTVV.

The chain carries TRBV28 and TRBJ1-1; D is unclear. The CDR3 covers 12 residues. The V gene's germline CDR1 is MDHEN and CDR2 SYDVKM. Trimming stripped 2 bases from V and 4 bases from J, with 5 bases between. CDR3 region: CASSLEGTEAFF. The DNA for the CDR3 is TGTGCCAGCAGTTTAGAGGGCACTGAAGCTTTCTTT.

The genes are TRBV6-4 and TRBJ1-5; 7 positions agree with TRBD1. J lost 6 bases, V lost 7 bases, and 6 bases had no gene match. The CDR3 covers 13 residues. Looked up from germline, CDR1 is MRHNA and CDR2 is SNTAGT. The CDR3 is CASKQGSGQPQHF. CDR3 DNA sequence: TGTGCCAGCAAACAGGGGAGCGGTCAGCCCCAGCATTTT.

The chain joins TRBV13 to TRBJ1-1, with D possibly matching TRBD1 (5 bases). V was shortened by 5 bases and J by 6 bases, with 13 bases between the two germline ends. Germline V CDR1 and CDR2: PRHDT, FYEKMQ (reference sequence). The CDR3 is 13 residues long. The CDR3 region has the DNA TGTGCCAGCAGCATCCGACAGATAGCTGAAGCTTTCTTT. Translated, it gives CASSIRQIAEAFF.